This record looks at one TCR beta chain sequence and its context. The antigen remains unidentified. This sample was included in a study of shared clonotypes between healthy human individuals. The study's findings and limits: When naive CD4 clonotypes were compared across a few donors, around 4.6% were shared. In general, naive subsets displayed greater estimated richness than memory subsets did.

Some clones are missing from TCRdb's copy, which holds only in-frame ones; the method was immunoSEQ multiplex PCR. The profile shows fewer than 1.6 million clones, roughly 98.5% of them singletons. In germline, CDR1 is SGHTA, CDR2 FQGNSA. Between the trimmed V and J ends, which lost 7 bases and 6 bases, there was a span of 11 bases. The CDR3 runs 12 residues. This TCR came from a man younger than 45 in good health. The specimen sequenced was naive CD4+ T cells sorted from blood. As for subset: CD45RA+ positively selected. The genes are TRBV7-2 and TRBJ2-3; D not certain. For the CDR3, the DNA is TGTGCCAGCAAACCACCGCTTGATACGCAGTATTTT. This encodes CASKPPLDTQYF.